What follows are 26 T cell receptor beta chains derived from one specimen sequenced in a study of cytomegalovirus exposure and HLA in healthy donors. Sequenced by immunoSEQ multiplex PCR; TCRdb stores in-frame clones only, minus some. This repertoire shows roughly 70,000 clones, roughly 90% found once; its top ten account for 3.8%. Sequenced material: PBMCs. These receptors were taken from a woman aged 18-29 years in good health and CMV-seropositive.

The genes are TRBV18 and TRBJ2-1; D is perhaps TRBD1 (5 bases). Germline CDR1 is KGHSH and CDR2 is LQKENI. V lost 3 bases and J 9 bases, leaving 9 bases between the germline ends. The CDR3 runs 12 residues. As DNA, the CDR3 is TGTGCCAGCTCACCGCAGGGAATTGAGCAGTTCTTC. The encoded protein is CASSPQGIEQFF.

For the CDR3, the DNA is TGTGCCAGCAGTGAATTCCGGGGGGCGGCTAATGAAAAACTGTTTTTT. As protein: CASSEFRGAANEKLFF. V and J are TRBV25-1 and TRBJ1-4; weak D call: TRBD1 (6 bases). V was trimmed by 1 base and J by 3 bases, leaving 12 bases between them. This CDR3 has 16 residues. The germline CDR1 and CDR2 sequences are MGHDK and SYGVNS.

V usage is TRBV28 and J usage is TRBJ1-5; the match to TRBD1 covers 8 bases. V shed 5 bases, J shed 6 bases, and the junction held 9 bases outside the gene matches. Germline V gene lookup returns CDR1 MDHEN and CDR2 SYDVKM. CDR3 length: 15 amino acids. CDR3 bases: TGTGCCAGCAGTCCCTCCGGACAGGGCGGTCAGCCCCAGCATTTT. Translation: CASSPSGQGGQPQHF.

This rearrangement joins TRBV6-1 to TRBJ1-6; 9 positions agree with TRBD1. CDR1 MNHNS and CDR2 SASEGT come from the germline V gene. V shed 4 bases and J 8 bases; nucleotides not matched to a gene: 18. CDR3 length equals 19 residues. The CDR3 DNA reads as TGTGCCAGCAGTGCACAACTTATGAGCCCTGGACAGGGGTATTCACCCCTCCACTTT. Encoded protein: CASSAQLMSPGQGYSPLHF.

The chain combines TRBV5-1 with TRBJ1-2; TRBD1 matches 11 bases. V lost 4 bases, J lost 2 bases, and 10 bases stayed unmatched. CDR1 and CDR2 (germline): SGHRS, YFSETQ. The CDR3 runs to 17 residues. The CDR3 here is CASSLKSGQGANYGYTF. DNA for the CDR3: TGCGCCAGCAGCCTAAAGTCAGGACAGGGGGCGAACTATGGCTACACCTTC.

The chain is built from TRBV18 and TRBJ2-1; 11 bases align to TRBD2. The CDR3 spans 15 residues. Germline-derived CDR1 and CDR2 are KGHSH and LQKENI. V was pared by 2 bases and J by 5 bases, with 2 bases of the junction left unmatched. CDR3 sequence: CASSPGTSGDNEQFF. CDR3 DNA sequence: TGTGCCAGCTCACCAGGGACTAGCGGAGACAATGAGCAGTTCTTC.

This clone was observed a few times. The rearrangement links TRBV6-4 to TRBJ2-1; D unresolved. With 0 bases removed from V and 13 bases from J, the gap between germline ends came to 13 bases. This CDR3 comprises 13 residues. The V gene's germline CDR1 is MRHNA and CDR2 SNTAGT. This CDR3 is CASSDSASGLQFF. The DNA for the CDR3 is TGTGCCAGCAGTGACTCAGCTTCGGGTCTTCAGTTCTTC.

This clone has more than one count but fewer than ten. The genes are TRBV5-1 and TRBJ1-1, with 12 bases lining up with TRBD1. V shed 4 bases and J 3 bases; nucleotides not matched to a gene: 13. Germline CDR1 reads SGHRS; CDR2 reads YFSETQ. CDR3 length equals 18 residues. CDR3 bases: TGCGCCAGCAGCCGCGGGGACAGGGGGCGTAATTTACACACTGAAGCTTTCTTT. Its translation is CASSRGDRGRNLHTEAFF.

This clone is medium-sized within its sample. The genes are TRBV6-5 and TRBJ2-6; D gene uncertain. V gave up 0 bases and J gave up 1 base, with 7 bases separating them. The germline CDR1 and CDR2 sequences are MNHEY and SVGAGI. CDR3 length: 16 residues. The CDR3 loop reads CASSYSSGSGANVLTF. DNA for the CDR3: TGTGCCAGCAGTTACTCGAGTGGTTCTGGGGCCAACGTCCTGACTTTC.

V usage is TRBV7-9 and J usage is TRBJ1-1; D may be TRBD1 (5 bases). Looked up from germline, CDR1 is SEHNR and CDR2 is FQNEAQ (reference sequence). The CDR3 has 16 residues. V lost 5 bases, J lost 6 bases, and 22 bases lay in between. CDR3 coding DNA: TGTGCCAGCAGCCTGGGTCCGGGGAGGTTGGGGGCTGAAGCTTTCTTT. This encodes CASSLGPGRLGAEAFF. Filled out from reference TRBV7-9 and TRBJ1-1, the complete variable domain reads DTGVSQNPRHKITKRGQNVTFRCDPISEHNRLYWYRQTLGQGPEFLTYFQNEAQLEKSRLLSDRFSAERPKGSFSTLEIQRTEQGDSAMYLCASSLGPGRLGAEAFFGQGTRLTVV.

The chain couples TRBV30 to TRBJ1-4; D unresolved. CDR1 is GTSNPN, CDR2 SVGIG, per germline (reference sequence). The CDR3 has 11 amino acids. Trimming left V 3 bases short and J 7 bases short, with 6 bases between. In nucleotides, the CDR3 is TGTGCCTGGAGATTATCTGAAAAACTGTTTTTT. Its translation: CAWRLSEKLFF.

Points on this clone: Other DNA sequences from this sample encode an identical CDR3 as well. The rearrangement uses TRBV30 and TRBJ2-7; D gene unclear. Germline lookup yields CDR1 GTSNPN and CDR2 SVGIG (reference sequence). The CDR3 covers 12 residues. Trimming removed 1 base from V and 1 base from J, with 5 bases in between. The CDR3 is CAWSGLSYEQYF. DNA of the CDR3: TGTGCCTGGAGTGGTTTATCCTACGAGCAGTACTTC.

The chain's CDR3 is CASSPGQGITGELFF. CDR3 in DNA: TGTGCCTCAAGTCCGGGACAGGGTATCACCGGGGAGCTGTTTTTT. This chain links TRBV5-6 with TRBJ2-2; TRBD1 matches at 9 bases. J gave up 4 bases and V 10 bases, and 11 bases lay outside the gene matches. CDR1 SGHDT and CDR2 YYEEEE come from the germline V gene. The CDR3 totals 15 residues.

The chain recombines TRBV19 with TRBJ2-7, with TRBD2 identical over 10 bases. V lost 4 bases to trimming and J lost 2 bases; unmatched junction nucleotides: 5. The germline gives CDR1 LNHDA, CDR2 SQIVND (reference sequence). The CDR3 has 15 amino acids. CDR3 amino acids: CASSNGLAVPYEQYF. For the CDR3, the DNA is TGTGCCAGTAGTAACGGACTAGCGGTTCCCTACGAGCAGTACTTC.

The chain has TRBV7-2 and TRBJ2-5; TRBD1 is a possible D gene (5 bases). This CDR3 has 15 amino acids. V was shortened by 1 base and J by 4 bases, with 13 bases between the two germline ends. From germline, CDR1 is SGHTA and CDR2 FQGNSA. This CDR3 is CASSLGRTQGETQYF. The CDR3 DNA reads as TGTGCCAGCAGCTTAGGAAGGACGCAGGGAGAGACCCAGTACTTC.

The genes are TRBV9 and TRBJ2-1; tentative D call: TRBD1 (6 bases). The CDR3 totals 14 residues. Trimming cost V 0 bases and J 10 bases, with 14 bases left between them. Germline CDR1 and CDR2: SGDLS and YYNGEE. The CDR3: CASSVVGQGGEQFF. The DNA for the CDR3 is TGTGCCAGCAGCGTAGTAGGACAAGGGGGAGAGCAGTTCTTC.

The chain couples TRBV14 to TRBJ1-4; TRBD1 matches at 9 bases. Germline lookup yields CDR1 SGHDN and CDR2 FVKESK. V gave up 0 bases and J gave up 6 bases; unmatched junction bases: 5. The CDR3 contains 16 residues. CDR3 residues: CASSQENRGRHEKLFF. For the CDR3, the DNA is TGTGCCAGCAGCCAAGAAAACAGGGGGCGACATGAAAAACTGTTTTTT.

The chain joins TRBV5-1 to TRBJ2-4, with 16 nucleotides matching TRBD2. The germline gives CDR1 SGHRS, CDR2 YFSETQ. Unmatched junction bases numbered 6, after V lost 4 bases and J lost 8 bases. This CDR3 is 16 amino acids long. The CDR3 here is CASSTGTSGGADIQYF. The CDR3 DNA sequence: TGCGCCAGCAGCACCGGGACTAGCGGGGGGGCGGACATTCAGTACTTC.

The chain links TRBV15 to TRBJ2-1; 11 bases match TRBD2. J gave up 4 bases and V 5 bases, and 7 bases lay outside the gene matches. Looked up from germline, CDR1 is LNHNV and CDR2 is YYDKDF (reference sequence). This CDR3 contains 16 residues. The CDR3 DNA is TGTGCCACCAGCGCGGGACTAGCGGACTATTACAATGAGCAGTTCTTC. It translates to CATSAGLADYYNEQFF. Full variable domain (missing parts from reference TRBV15 and TRBJ2-1): DAMVIQNPRYQVTQFGKPVTLSCSQTLNHNVMYWYQQKSSQAPKLLFHYYDKDFNNEADTPDNFQSRRPNTSFCFLDIRSPGLGDTAMYLCATSAGLADYYNEQFFGPGTRLTVL.

The chain couples TRBV30 to TRBJ2-1; D not resolved. Per germline, CDR1 GTSNPN and CDR2 SVGIG (reference sequence). This CDR3 spans 13 amino acids. Trimming took 0 bases from V and 9 from J, leaving 12 bases between them. CDR3 nucleotide sequence: TGTGCCTGGAGTGTAGTTCAGTTTGGTGAGCAGTTCTTC. Protein: CAWSVVQFGEQFF. Full variable domain (missing parts from reference TRBV30 and TRBJ2-1): SQTIHQWPATLVQPVGSPLSLECTVEGTSNPNLYWYRQAAGRGLQLLFYSVGIGQISSEVPQNLSASRPQDRQFILSSKKLLLSDSGFYLCAWSVVQFGEQFFGPGTRLTVL.

This chain uses TRBV6-6 with TRBJ2-4, with D maybe TRBD1 (6 bases). V shed 5 bases and J shed 5 bases, with 7 bases lying between them. This CDR3 is 12 amino acids long. Germline V lookup: CDR1 MNHNY, CDR2 SVGAGI (reference sequence). Written as DNA, the CDR3 is TGTGCCAGCAGTCGACAGGAAAACATTCAGTACTTC. Translated: CASSRQENIQYF.

The chain carries TRBV4-2 and TRBJ2-5; 7 bases map to TRBD1. The germline V gene has CDR1 LGHNA and CDR2 YNFKEQ. The CDR3 is 16 residues long. V dropped 5 bases and J dropped 5; count of bases not matched to a gene: 14. CDR3 coding DNA: TGTGCCAGCAGCTTGGGACGACAGGGATATAAGGAGACCCAGTACTTC. It yields the protein CASSLGRQGYKETQYF.

J is TRBJ2-3 and V is TRBV7-9; 9 bases align to TRBD2. The trim removed 7 bases at V and 1 base at J, leaving 18 bases unmatched. Per the germline V gene, CDR1 is SEHNR and CDR2 is FQNEAQ (reference sequence). This CDR3 contains 19 residues. CDR3 residues: CASTVDNAGGHHRTDTQYF. CDR3 DNA: TGTGCCAGCACGGTAGACAACGCGGGGGGGCATCACCGCACAGATACGCAGTATTTT.

The chain recombines TRBV11-1 with TRBJ2-3; D might be TRBD2 (5 bases). V was shortened by 4 bases and J by 0 bases, with 11 bases between the two germline ends. Germline V gives CDR1 SGHAT, CDR2 FQDESV (reference sequence). CDR3 length: 15 amino acids. The CDR3 here is CASSSSEDSTDTQYF. DNA of the CDR3: TGTGCCAGCAGCTCCTCGGAGGACAGCACAGATACGCAGTATTTT.

Points on this clone: The junction and the germline gene differ at one end; a read error may be behind it. The chain joins TRBV2 to TRBJ1-1, with a weak D call TRBD1 (5 bases). Germline V gene data show CDR1 as SNHLY and CDR2 as FYNNEI. CDR3 length equals 16 residues. The CDR3: CASSVPRSGGNAEAFF. The CDR3 nucleotides are TGTGCCAGCAGTGTTCCTAGAAGCGGGGGGAACGCTGAAGCTTTCTTT.

This clone was seen only a few times. The CDR3 nucleotides are TGTGCCAGCAGCCCCCAACAGGGGAGGGAAAAACTGTTTTTT. Its protein product is CASSPQQGREKLFF. This chain connects TRBV7-2 to TRBJ1-4, with 7 bases that match TRBD1. From germline, CDR1 is SGHTA and CDR2 FQGNSA. This CDR3 is 14 amino acids long. Trimming at V came to 5 bases and at J to 8 bases, leaving 8 bases not matched to a gene.